Listed here are 19 T cell receptor beta chains from one sample, sequenced in a study of T cells after somatic rescue of genetic block. Clones were read by immunoSEQ multiplex PCR, and TCRdb kept only the in-frame ones, dropping some. Found here are approximately 58,000 clones, approximately 96% of them singletons; the top ten hold approximately 0.07%. The sequenced sample consisted of peripheral blood mononuclear cells (PBMCs). These receptors were collected from a child younger than two.

The genes are TRBV30 and TRBJ2-3; a weak D match, TRBD2 (6 bases). The CDR3 covers 13 residues. Germline V gene sequence: CDR1 GTSNPN, CDR2 SVGIG (reference sequence). Between the trimmed V and J ends, which lost 5 bases and 4 bases, there was a span of 13 bases. CDR3 coding DNA: TGTGCCTGGGCGGCCGGGGGTTCAGATACGCAGTATTTT. Its translation is CAWAAGGSDTQYF.

The chain joins TRBV19 to TRBJ1-1; D may be TRBD1 (5 bases). The CDR3 covers 13 residues. Trimming stripped 4 bases from V and 1 base from J, with 7 bases between. Germline CDR1 LNHDA, CDR2 SQIVND (reference sequence). The CDR3 loop is CASSTRGNTEAFF. The CDR3 DNA is TGTGCCAGTAGTACTAGGGGGAACACTGAAGCTTTCTTT. The variable domain in full, completed from reference TRBV19 and TRBJ1-1, reads DGGITQSPKYLFRKEGQNVTLSCEQNLNHDAMYWYRQDPGQGLRLIYYSQIVNDFQKGDIAEGYSVSREKKESFPLTVTSAQKNPTAFYLCASSTRGNTEAFFGQGTRLTVV.

This clone occurred once. The chain couples TRBV7-8 to TRBJ2-3; 10 bases align to TRBD1. CDR3 length: 14 amino acids. The J segment lost 5 bases and the V segment lost 5 bases, leaving 4 bases of the junction unmatched. Germline CDR1 and CDR2: SGHVS and FQNEAQ. CDR3 DNA sequence: TGTGCCAGCAGCCAGACAGGGGGCTTAGATACGCAGTATTTT. Translating it yields CASSQTGGLDTQYF.

The CDR3 sequence is CASTQQGALYEQYF. DNA for the CDR3: TGCGCCAGCACCCAACAGGGGGCCTTATACGAGCAGTACTTC. The V gene is TRBV10-2, the J gene TRBJ2-5; 9 positions agree with TRBD1. The J call is doubtful: the DNA matches TRBJ2-7 better. The CDR3 is made up of 14 amino acids. Germline CDR1 WSHSY, CDR2 SAAADI.

The rearrangement links TRBV29-1 to TRBJ1-2, with D possibly TRBD1 on 5 matching bases. The CDR3 consists of 13 residues. The ends were cut back, 2 bases at V and 5 bases at J, with 12 bases in the middle. CDR1 SQVTM and CDR2 ANQGSEA come from the germline V gene. The CDR3 is CSVESGLEYGYTF. DNA of the CDR3: TGCAGCGTTGAATCGGGACTGGAGTATGGCTACACCTTC. The full variable domain, with the rest looked up from reference TRBV29-1 and TRBJ1-2, is SAVISQKPSRDICQRGTSLTIQCQVDSQVTMMFWYRQQPGQSLTLIATANQGSEATYESGFVIDKFPISRPNLTFSTLTVSNMSPEDSSIYLCSVESGLEYGYTFGSGTRLTVV.

The chain recombines TRBV12-5 with TRBJ1-5, with TRBD1 matching 8 bases. This CDR3 is 16 amino acids long. The germline CDR1 and CDR2 sequences are LGHNT and FRNRAP. The V and J ends lost 1 base and 6 bases, in that order; junction bases with no gene match: 8. The CDR3: CASGLAKGQAGQPQHF. In DNA, the CDR3 is TGTGCTAGTGGTTTGGCTAAGGGACAGGCGGGTCAGCCCCAGCATTTT.

V and J are TRBV2 and TRBJ2-1, with TRBD2 matching 14 bases. J was trimmed by 7 bases and V by 6 bases; bases with no gene match: 2. The CDR3 extends over 14 amino acids. Germline V gene sequence: CDR1 SNHLY, CDR2 FYNNEI. As DNA, the CDR3 is TGTGCCAGCAGGACTAGCGGGAGGGCAAATGAGCAGTTCTTC. Residues: CASRTSGRANEQFF.

The chain is built from TRBV7-2 and TRBJ2-7; D may be TRBD1 or TRBD2 (6 bases each). CDR1 is SGHTA and CDR2 is FQGNSA in the germline V gene. The V gene lost 3 bases and the J gene lost 2 bases, with 14 bases spanning the gap. The CDR3 is 15 residues long. The CDR3 coding sequence is TGTGCCAGCAGCTTGACAGCGGAGGGGGCCTACGAGCAGTACTTC. Protein sequence: CASSLTAEGAYEQYF. Using reference TRBV7-2 and TRBJ2-7 for the parts outside the CDR3, the full variable domain is GAGVSQSPSNKVTEKGKDVELRCDPISGHTALYWYRQSLGQGLEFLIYFQGNSAPDKSGLPSDRFSAERTGGSVSTLTIQRTQQEDSAVYLCASSLTAEGAYEQYFGPGTRLTVT.

The chain has TRBV6-6 and TRBJ1-1, with D perhaps matching TRBD1 (5 bases). This CDR3 is built from 12 residues. V lost 7 bases to trimming and J lost 3 bases, with 9 bases between them. Germline V CDR1 and CDR2: MNHNY, SVGAGI (reference sequence). The CDR3 here is CASMGVDTEAFF. The CDR3 nucleotides read TGTGCCAGCATGGGGGTGGACACTGAAGCTTTCTTT.

The chain has TRBV5-5 and TRBJ1-2, with D possibly being TRBD1 (5 bases). CDR1 is SGHKS and CDR2 is YYEKEE in the germline V gene (reference sequence). The CDR3 is 14 amino acids. V lost 5 bases and J 8 bases, leaving 19 bases between the germline ends. CDR3 coding DNA: TGTGCCAGCAGTTTTACCGGGACCAAGGACGGCTACACCTTC. Translating gives CASSFTGTKDGYTF.

The rearrangement joins TRBV28 to TRBJ2-7; the D gene is possibly TRBD1 (5 bases). The CDR3 is 14 amino acids. Between the trimmed V and J ends, which lost 8 bases and 2 bases, there was a span of 16 bases. Per the germline V gene, CDR1 is MDHEN and CDR2 is SYDVKM. This chain's CDR3 is CASHTGRRPYEQYF. CDR3 in DNA: TGTGCCAGCCATACAGGCAGGCGACCCTACGAGCAGTACTTC.

The chain links TRBV4-3 to TRBJ2-1, with TRBD2 matching over 12 bases. CDR1 is LGHNA, CDR2 YSLEER, per germline. The junction had 0 bases not matched to a gene; V was cut back by 2 bases and J by 4 bases. The CDR3 totals 15 residues. For the CDR3, the DNA is TGCGCCAGCAGCCAACTAGCGGGAGGGTACAATGAGCAGTTCTTC. This codes for CASSQLAGGYNEQFF.

The V gene is TRBV5-1, the J gene TRBJ2-1; 13 nucleotides line up with TRBD2. CDR1 and CDR2 (germline): SGHRS, YFSETQ. V lost 4 bases and J lost 2; bases outside the gene matches: 3. The CDR3 has 16 amino acids. The CDR3 DNA is TGCGCCAGCAGCGGAACTAGCGGGAGGGCCTACAATGAGCAGTTCTTC. This encodes CASSGTSGRAYNEQFF. Using reference TRBV5-1 and TRBJ2-1 for the parts outside the CDR3, the full variable domain is KAGVTQTPRYLIKTRGQQVTLSCSPISGHRSVSWYQQTPGQGLQFLFEYFSETQRNKGNFPGRFSGRQFSNSRSEMNVSTLELGDSALYLCASSGTSGRAYNEQFFGPGTRLTVL.

The chain couples TRBV27 to TRBJ2-7, with 8 bases matching TRBD2. The CDR3 covers 16 residues. V gave up 6 bases and J gave up 2 bases; unmatched junction bases: 12. Germline V gene data show CDR1 as MNHEY and CDR2 as SMNVEV (reference sequence). As DNA, the CDR3 is TGTGCCAGCAGCGCTATCCGACTAGCGTCTACCTACGAGCAGTACTTC. Protein: CASSAIRLASTYEQYF.

This clone appeared a single time. V usage is TRBV13 and J usage is TRBJ1-3; D not certain. CDR1 and CDR2 from the germline V gene are PRHDT and FYEKMQ (reference sequence). This CDR3 contains 14 residues. V was pared by 6 bases and J by 1 base, with 10 bases between. The CDR3 reads CASSYGRSGNTIYF. The CDR3 DNA follows: TGTGCCAGCAGTTACGGACGGTCTGGAAACACCATATATTTT.

The chain's CDR3 is CASTREMGTGELFF. The CDR3 nucleotides read TGTGCCAGCACCCGGGAGATGGGCACCGGGGAGCTGTTTTTT. The V call is TRBV5-5, the J call TRBJ2-2, with a possible D match to TRBD2 (6 bases). Germline V gene sequence: CDR1 SGHKS, CDR2 YYEKEE (reference sequence). Trimming pared 6 bases from V and 4 bases from J, leaving 13 bases between. The CDR3 runs to 14 residues.

V is TRBV9 and J is TRBJ2-3, with unresolved D. This CDR3 contains 11 residues. The germline V and J ends were trimmed by 0 bases and 4 bases, with 0 bases remaining between them. Germline-derived CDR1 and CDR2 are SGDLS and YYNGEE. CDR3 DNA: TGTGCCAGCAGCGTAGCAGATACGCAGTATTTT. As protein: CASSVADTQYF.

The chain uses TRBV11-2 and TRBJ2-7; D gene ambiguous. This CDR3 has 14 amino acids. Germline V gives CDR1 SGHAT, CDR2 FQNNGV. Trimming shortened V by 7 bases and J by 6 bases, and 19 bases separated the two germline ends. Here the CDR3 reads CASTYSVLSGEQYF. Written as DNA, the CDR3 is TGTGCCAGCACCTACAGTGTTTTAAGTGGCGAGCAGTACTTC.

The chain combines TRBV5-1 with TRBJ2-3; D unclear. The germline CDR1 and CDR2 sequences are SGHRS and YFSETQ. Trimming removed 8 bases from V and 6 bases from J, with 13 bases in between. The CDR3 consists of 12 residues. CDR3 bases: TGCGCCAGTCGAGTTCTCATGGATACGCAGTATTTT. Amino acids: CASRVLMDTQYF.